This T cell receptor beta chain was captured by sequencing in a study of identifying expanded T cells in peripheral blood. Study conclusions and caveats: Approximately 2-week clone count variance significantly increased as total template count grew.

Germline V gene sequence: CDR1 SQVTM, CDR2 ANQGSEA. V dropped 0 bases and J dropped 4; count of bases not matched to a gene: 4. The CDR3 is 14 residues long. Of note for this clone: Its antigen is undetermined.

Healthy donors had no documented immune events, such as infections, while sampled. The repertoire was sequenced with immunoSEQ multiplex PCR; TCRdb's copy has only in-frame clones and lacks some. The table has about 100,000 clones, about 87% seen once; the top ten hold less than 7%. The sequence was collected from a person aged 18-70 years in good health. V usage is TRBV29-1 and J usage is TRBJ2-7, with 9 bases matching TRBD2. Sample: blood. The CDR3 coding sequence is TGCAGCGTTGAAGATAAGCTAGCGGGGTACGAGCAGTACTTC. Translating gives CSVEDKLAGYEQYF.